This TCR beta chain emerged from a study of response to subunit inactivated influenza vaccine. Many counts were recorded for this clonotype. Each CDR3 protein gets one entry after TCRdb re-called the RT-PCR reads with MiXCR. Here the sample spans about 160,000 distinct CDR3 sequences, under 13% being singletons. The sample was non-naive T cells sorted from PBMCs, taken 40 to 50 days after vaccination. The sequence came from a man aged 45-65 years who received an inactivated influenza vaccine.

The CDR3 protein is CASSTVNTGELFF. For the CDR3, the DNA is TGTGCCAGCAGCACCGTAAACACCGGGGAGCTGTTTTTT. The chain recombines TRBV5-6 with TRBJ2-2; no firm D call. The CDR3 loop spans 13 amino acids. V dropped 4 bases and J dropped 2 bases, with 6 bases sitting between them. Germline assignment: CDR1 SGHDT and CDR2 YYEEEE.